This T cell receptor (beta chain) was captured in a study of blood T cells in healthy people across ages. Study-wide results and limits: Whereas aged donors had fewer naive CD4+ cells, long-lived donors had more of them and higher diversity. Changes in expanded clonotypes were possibly confounded, as the CMV status of donors was unknown.

Worth noting for this clonotype: The antigen remains unidentified. At one end the junction does not follow the germline gene, possibly because of a read error.

The CDR3 totals 12 residues. From germline, CDR1 is LGHDT and CDR2 YNNKEL (reference sequence). Sample-barcoded 5' priming and a J-beta primer mix drove a second PCR of about 6 to 12 cycles. With 12 random nucleotides, a template-switch adaptor tagged each individual cDNA molecule. In TCRdb, the 5' RACE reads were re-called with MiXCR into one record per CDR3 protein. The repertoire has hundreds of thousands of distinct CDR3 sequences, about 54% of them found once; the top ten carry 30% to 40%. Specimen: blood. This TCR was recovered from a man between 60 and 70 years old in good health. The rearrangement uses TRBV3-1 and TRBJ1-2, with 7 bases lining up with TRBD1. The CDR3 DNA follows: TGTGCCAGCAAAGGGACAGCTTATGGCTGCACCTTC. It codes for CASKGTAYGCTF.